This T cell receptor beta chain was obtained from a study of blood T cell repertoires in COVID-19 (dated by TCRdb to 2018 to 2021). Regarding the complete study: Samples from collaborators originated in the United States, Italy and Spain and spanned both the acute and convalescent phases of COVID-19. The repertoires were released in a freely available public database meant as a resource for research on the immune response to SARS-CoV-2. The dataset comprised deeply sampled blood TCRbeta repertoires from subjects exposed to, actively infected with, or recovered from COVID-19. The material from the prospective study consisted of cDNA or gDNA derived from T cells, B-cell-depleted T cells, or PBMCs. Where HLA class I and class II types were available, the types were taken from metadata supplied by the sample provider, not from assay-based typing. The samples were drawn from the first 160 participants of the ongoing ImmuneRACE study and from about 1,200 subjects provided by 6 global collaborators. A de-identified subject ID, COVID-19 status, age in years and sex were almost always included in the sample metadata. Broader findings and caveats from the paper: The amount of clinical and demographic metadata varied by source and participant and was provided uncurated.

The collaborating institutions used their own protocols to collect whole blood in K2EDTA tubes. For TCRbeta analysis, collaborator samples were shipped as frozen whole blood, as isolated PBMCs, or as DNA extracted from either sample type. Worth noting for this clone: Its recognized antigen is unknown. The input lacks base qualities; no much larger clone sits a single base away.

There are 15 amino acids in the CDR3, from cysteine to phenylalanine inclusive. The sequence is cut down to CDR3 DNA, 45 bases in frame from base 1. The CDR1 and CDR2 encoded by the germline V gene (reference sequence) are PRHDT and FYEKMQ. V loses 3 bases of germline sequence and J loses 4 bases, and the interval between the two ends is 14 bases. TCRbeta CDR3 regions were amplified from genomic DNA by means of the immunoSEQ Assay, a bias-controlled multiplex PCR. The original methods were these. Within the assay, amplification of reference gene primers was used to estimate how many nucleated cells each sample contained. To quantify the absolute abundance of each unique TCRbeta CDR3 rearrangement, sequence reads were collapsed and filtered. For each sample, productive Simpson clonality was calculated as the square root of Simpson's diversity index over productive rearrangements. TCRdb retrieved this table from immuneACCESS and kept in-frame rearrangements only. Not all clones are present; in checked studies, unresolved V genes account for under half, and no reason is known for the remainder. That table supplies the V and J calls and clone size; D and trimming were determined from the DNA. The sample includes around 130,000 clones, with approximately 80% observed a single time. 12% of the sample belongs to the ten largest clones.

The sample was peripheral blood. The rearranged chain carries TRBV13 and TRBJ2-3; matching of 6 bases hints at TRBD1 as the D gene. The clonotype comes from a woman aged 60-70 years with acute or convalescent COVID-19. The CDR3 sequence is CASSFGQSGADTQYF. Here is the DNA: TGTGCCAGCAGCTTTGGACAGTCAGGGGCAGATACGCAGTATTTT.